The 2 T cell receptor beta chains given below trace back to one sample, sequenced in a study of PD-1 blockade in classical Hodgkin lymphoma. The patients all showed relapse after autologous stem cell transplantation, while their brentuximab vedotin exposure varied. Libraries were prepared by immunoSEQ multiplex PCR; TCRdb keeps only in-frame clonotypes and omits some of them. This sample has 15,000 or so clones, with 55% to 80% found just once. Sequences were derived from peripheral blood mononuclear cells (PBMCs), sampled at baseline. All receptors come from a human donor with classical Hodgkin lymphoma.

This chain uses TRBV29-1 with TRBJ1-5; D perhaps matches TRBD1 (6 bases). CDR1 and CDR2 from the germline V gene are SQVTM and ANQGSEA. V lost 5 bases, J lost 0 bases, and 11 bases lay in between. CDR3 length: 14 residues. CDR3 loop: CSVNPGHSNQPQHF. Written as DNA, the CDR3 is TGCAGCGTTAACCCGGGACATAGCAATCAGCCCCAGCATTTT.

Worth noting for this clone: It may be a read error: a sequence one base away is much more abundant. This rearrangement joins TRBV7-8 to TRBJ2-7; D is unresolved. V was pared by 2 bases and J by 2 bases, with 4 bases between. The CDR3 runs 12 residues. Germline V CDR1 and CDR2: SGHVS, FQNEAQ. Here the CDR3 reads CASSLRPYEQYF. In DNA, the CDR3 is TGTGCCAGCAGCTTAAGGCCCTACGAGCAGTACTTC.